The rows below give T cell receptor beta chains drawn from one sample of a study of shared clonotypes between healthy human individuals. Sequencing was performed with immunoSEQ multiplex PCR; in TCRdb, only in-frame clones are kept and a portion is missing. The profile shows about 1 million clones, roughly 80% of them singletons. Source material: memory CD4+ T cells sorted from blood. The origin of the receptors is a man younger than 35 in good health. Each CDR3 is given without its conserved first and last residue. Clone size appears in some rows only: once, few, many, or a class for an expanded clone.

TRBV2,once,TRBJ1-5,ASRAAGGYSNQPQH
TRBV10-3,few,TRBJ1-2,AITAGRRNYGYT
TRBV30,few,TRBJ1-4,AWSPGTSDEKLF
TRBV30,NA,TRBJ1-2,AWGQGEGIGYT
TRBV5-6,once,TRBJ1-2,ASSLGRGLPANYGYT
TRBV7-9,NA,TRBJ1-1,ASSSLTGLEEAF
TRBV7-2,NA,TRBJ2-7,ASSLAGLDSYEQY
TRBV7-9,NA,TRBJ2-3,ASSYADKSDTQY
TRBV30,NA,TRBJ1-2,AWSVNGQLYGYT
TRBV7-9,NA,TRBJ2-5,ASSPSGPGETQY
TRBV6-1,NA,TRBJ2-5,ASSAQDRGQETQY
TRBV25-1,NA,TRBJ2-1,ASSTQRGNEQF
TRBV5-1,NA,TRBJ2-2,ASSPGLAGGPGELF
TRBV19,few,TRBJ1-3,ASNEWTGNTIY
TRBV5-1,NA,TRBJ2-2,ASSPRLAGTNTGELF
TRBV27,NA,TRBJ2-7,ASSLGQGNYEQY
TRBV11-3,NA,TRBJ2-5,ASSLGQGQGGETQY
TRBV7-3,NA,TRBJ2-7,ASSLSPLGAGGTYEQY
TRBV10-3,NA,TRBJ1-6,AISGGDNGSPLH
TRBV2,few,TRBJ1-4,ASSLNEKLF
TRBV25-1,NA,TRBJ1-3,ASRLGSGNTIY
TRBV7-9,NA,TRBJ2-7,ASSPAGASYEQY
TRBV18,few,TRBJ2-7,ASSTGQGAYEQY
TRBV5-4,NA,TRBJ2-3,ASSFRLAGASTDTQY
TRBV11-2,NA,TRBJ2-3,ASSLDHGIGTQY
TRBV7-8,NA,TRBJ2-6,ASSLGSGANVLT
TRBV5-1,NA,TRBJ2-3,ASSPDRVGTDTQY
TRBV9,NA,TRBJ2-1,ASSGQPGQGNEQF
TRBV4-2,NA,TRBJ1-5,ASSQDGAGDQPQH
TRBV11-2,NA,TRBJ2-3,ASRVTELAGADTQY
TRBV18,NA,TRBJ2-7,ASSPNGAYEQY
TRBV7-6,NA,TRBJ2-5,ASSFYPLGVGGETQY
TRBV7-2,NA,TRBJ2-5,ASSRGGGKETQY
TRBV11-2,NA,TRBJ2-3,ASSLEGGKNTQY
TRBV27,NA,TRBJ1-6,ASSYQAGGNSPLH
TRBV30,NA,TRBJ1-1,AWSIQGGTEAF
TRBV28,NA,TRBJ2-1,ASSFDRAYNEQF
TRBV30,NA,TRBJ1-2,AWKLFVDRRNYGYT
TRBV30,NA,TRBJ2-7,AWSWVGSHEQY
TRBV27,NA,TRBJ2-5,ASKLGETQY
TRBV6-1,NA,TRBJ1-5,ATTTLGNQPQH